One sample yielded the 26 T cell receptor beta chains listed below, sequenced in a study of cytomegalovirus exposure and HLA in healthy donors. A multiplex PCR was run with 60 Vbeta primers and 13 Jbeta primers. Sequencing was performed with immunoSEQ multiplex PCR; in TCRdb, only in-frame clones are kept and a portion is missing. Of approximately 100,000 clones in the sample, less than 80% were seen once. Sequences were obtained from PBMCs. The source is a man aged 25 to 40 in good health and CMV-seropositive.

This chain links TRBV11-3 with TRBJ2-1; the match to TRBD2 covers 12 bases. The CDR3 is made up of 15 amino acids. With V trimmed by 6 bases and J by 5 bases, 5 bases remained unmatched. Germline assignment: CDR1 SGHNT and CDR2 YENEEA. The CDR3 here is CASSWTSGDHNEQFF. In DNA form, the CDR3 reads TGTGCCAGCAGTTGGACTAGCGGGGATCACAATGAGCAGTTCTTC.

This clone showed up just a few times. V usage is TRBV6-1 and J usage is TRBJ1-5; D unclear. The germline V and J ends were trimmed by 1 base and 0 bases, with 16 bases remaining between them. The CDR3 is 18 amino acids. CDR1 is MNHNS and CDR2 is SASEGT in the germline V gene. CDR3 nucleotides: TGTGCCAGCAGTGAAGATCCCTTCCCCCTCTATAGCAATCAGCCCCAGCATTTT. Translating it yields CASSEDPFPLYSNQPQHF.

CDR3 sequence reads: CASSLGQNYEQYF. The CDR3 DNA follows: TGTGCCAGCAGTTTGGGGCAGAACTACGAGCAGTACTTC. The chain couples TRBV27 to TRBJ2-7; tentative D call: TRBD1 (5 bases). Germline CDR1 and CDR2: MNHEY and SMNVEV (reference sequence). V was trimmed by 3 bases and J by 3 bases, leaving 9 bases between them. The CDR3 runs to 13 residues.

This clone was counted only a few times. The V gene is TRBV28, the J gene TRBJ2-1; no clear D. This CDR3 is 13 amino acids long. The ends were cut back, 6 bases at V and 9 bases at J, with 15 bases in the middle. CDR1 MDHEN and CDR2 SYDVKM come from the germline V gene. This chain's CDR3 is CASRNPGIVEQFF. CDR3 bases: TGTGCCAGCAGAAATCCCGGTATTGTTGAGCAGTTCTTC.

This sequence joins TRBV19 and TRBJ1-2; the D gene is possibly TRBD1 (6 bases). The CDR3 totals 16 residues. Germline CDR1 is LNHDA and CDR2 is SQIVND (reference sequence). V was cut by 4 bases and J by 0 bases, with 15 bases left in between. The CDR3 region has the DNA TGTGCCAGTAGTAGGGACATAAACTTAGCTAACTATGGCTACACCTTC. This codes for CASSRDINLANYGYTF.

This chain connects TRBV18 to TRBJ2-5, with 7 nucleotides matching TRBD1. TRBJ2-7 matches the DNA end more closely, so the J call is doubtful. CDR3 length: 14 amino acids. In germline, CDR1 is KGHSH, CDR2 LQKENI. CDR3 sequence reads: CASSPPGQIYEQYF. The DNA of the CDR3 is TGTGCCAGCTCACCGCCGGGACAGATCTACGAGCAGTACTTC.

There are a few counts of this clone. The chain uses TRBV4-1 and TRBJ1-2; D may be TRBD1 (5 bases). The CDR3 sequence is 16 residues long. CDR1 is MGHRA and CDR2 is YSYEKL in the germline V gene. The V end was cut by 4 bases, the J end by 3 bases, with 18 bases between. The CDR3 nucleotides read TGCGCCAGCAGCCCGAACGAGGACATTTATCACTATGGCTACACCTTC. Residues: CASSPNEDIYHYGYTF.

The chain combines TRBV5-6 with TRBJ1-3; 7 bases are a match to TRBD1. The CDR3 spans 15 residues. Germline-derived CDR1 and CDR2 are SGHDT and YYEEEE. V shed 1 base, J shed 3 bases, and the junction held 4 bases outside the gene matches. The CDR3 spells CASSLTGENGNTIYF. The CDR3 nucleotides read TGTGCCAGCAGCTTGACAGGGGAAAATGGAAACACCATATATTTT.

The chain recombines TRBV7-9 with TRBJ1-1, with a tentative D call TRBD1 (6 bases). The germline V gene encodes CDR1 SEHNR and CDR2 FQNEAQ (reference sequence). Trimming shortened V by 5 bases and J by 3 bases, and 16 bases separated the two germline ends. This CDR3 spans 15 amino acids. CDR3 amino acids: CASSPSARGDTEAFF. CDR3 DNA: TGTGCCAGCAGCCCCAGTGCCAGGGGAGACACTGAAGCTTTCTTT.

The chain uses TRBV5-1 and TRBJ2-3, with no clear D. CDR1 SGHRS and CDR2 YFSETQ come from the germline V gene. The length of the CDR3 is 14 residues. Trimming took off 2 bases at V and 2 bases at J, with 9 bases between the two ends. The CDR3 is CASSFNRDTDTQYF. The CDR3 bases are TGCGCCAGCAGCTTTAACAGAGACACAGATACGCAGTATTTT.

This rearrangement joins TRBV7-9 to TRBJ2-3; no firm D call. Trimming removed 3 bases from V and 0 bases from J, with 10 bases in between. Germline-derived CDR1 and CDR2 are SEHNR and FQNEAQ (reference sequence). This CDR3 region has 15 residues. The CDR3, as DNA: TGTGCCAGCAGCTTCCGCCCAGGTAGCACAGATACGCAGTATTTT. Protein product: CASSFRPGSTDTQYF.

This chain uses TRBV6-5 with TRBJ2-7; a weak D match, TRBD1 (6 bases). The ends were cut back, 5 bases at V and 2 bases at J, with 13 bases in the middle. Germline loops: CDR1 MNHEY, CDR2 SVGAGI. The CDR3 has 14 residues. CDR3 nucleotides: TGTGCCAGCAGTGCCGGGACACCTCCCTACGAGCAGTACTTC. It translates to CASSAGTPPYEQYF.

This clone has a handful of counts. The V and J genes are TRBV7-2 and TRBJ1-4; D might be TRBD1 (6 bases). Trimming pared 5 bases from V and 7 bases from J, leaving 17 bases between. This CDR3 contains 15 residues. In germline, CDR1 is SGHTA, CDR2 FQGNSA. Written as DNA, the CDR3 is TGTGCCAGCAGCCAGGAAAGGGGGACGGGTGAAAAACTGTTTTTT. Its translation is CASSQERGTGEKLFF.

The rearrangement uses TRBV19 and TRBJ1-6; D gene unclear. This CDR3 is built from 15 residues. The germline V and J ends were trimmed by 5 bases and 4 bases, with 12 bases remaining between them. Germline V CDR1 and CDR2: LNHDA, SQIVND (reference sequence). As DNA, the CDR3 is TGTGCCAGTAGTCCCCTCGCAGGTTATAATTCACCCCTCCACTTT. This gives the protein CASSPLAGYNSPLHF.

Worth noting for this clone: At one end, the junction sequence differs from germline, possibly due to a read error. CDR3 region: CASRPRQTLNGKLFF. CDR3 bases: TGTGCCAGCCGCCCCCGGCAGACTCTTAATGGAAAACTGTTTTTT. The chain links TRBV7-9 to TRBJ1-4, with unresolved D. This CDR3 region has 15 residues. CDR1 SEHNR and CDR2 FQNEAQ come from the germline V gene (reference sequence). Full variable domain (remainder filled in from reference TRBV7-9 and TRBJ1-4): DTGVSQNPRHKITKRGQNVTFRCDPISEHNRLYWYRQTLGQGPEFLTYFQNEAQLEKSRLLSDRFSAERPKGSFSTLEIQRTEQGDSAMYLCASRPRQTLNGKLFFGSGTQLSVL.

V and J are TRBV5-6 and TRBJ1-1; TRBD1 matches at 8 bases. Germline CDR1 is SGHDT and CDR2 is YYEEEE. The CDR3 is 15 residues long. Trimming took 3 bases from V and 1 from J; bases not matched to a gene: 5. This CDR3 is CASSSTGTGNTEAFF. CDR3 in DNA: TGTGCCAGCAGCTCGACCGGGACAGGGAACACTGAAGCTTTCTTT.

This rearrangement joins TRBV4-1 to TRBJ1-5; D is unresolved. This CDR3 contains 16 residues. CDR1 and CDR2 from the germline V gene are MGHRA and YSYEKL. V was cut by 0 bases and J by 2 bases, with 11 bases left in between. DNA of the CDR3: TGCGCCAGCAGCCAAGATCAACTGTTCGGCAATCAGCCCCAGCATTTT. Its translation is CASSQDQLFGNQPQHF.

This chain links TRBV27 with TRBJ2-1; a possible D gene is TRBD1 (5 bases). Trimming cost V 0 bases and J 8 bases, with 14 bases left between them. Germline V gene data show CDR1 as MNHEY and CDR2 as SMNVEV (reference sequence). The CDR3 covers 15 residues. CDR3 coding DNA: TGTGCCAGCAGTTTATCGTGGCAGGGAAGGGATGAGCAGTTCTTC. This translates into CASSLSWQGRDEQFF.

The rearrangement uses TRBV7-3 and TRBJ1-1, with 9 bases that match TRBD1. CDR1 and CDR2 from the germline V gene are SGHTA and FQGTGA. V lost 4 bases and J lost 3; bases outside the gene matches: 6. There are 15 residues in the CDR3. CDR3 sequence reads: CASSSSGTGHTEAFF. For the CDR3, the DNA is TGTGCCAGCAGCTCCTCCGGGACAGGGCACACTGAAGCTTTCTTT.

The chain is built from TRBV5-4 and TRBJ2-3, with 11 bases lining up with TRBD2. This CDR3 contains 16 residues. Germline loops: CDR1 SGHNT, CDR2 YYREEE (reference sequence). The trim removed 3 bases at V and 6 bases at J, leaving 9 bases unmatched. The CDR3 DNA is TGTGCCAGCAGCTCCCTACTAGCGGGGGAACGGGATACGCAGTATTTT. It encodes CASSSLLAGERDTQYF.

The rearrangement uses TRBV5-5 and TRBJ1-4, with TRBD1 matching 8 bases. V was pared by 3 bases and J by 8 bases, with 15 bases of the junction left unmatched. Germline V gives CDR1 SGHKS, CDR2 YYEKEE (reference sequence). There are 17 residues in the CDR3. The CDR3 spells CASSWRGQVLKKEKLFF. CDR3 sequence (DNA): TGTGCCAGCAGCTGGAGGGGACAGGTCCTCAAAAAAGAAAAACTGTTTTTT.

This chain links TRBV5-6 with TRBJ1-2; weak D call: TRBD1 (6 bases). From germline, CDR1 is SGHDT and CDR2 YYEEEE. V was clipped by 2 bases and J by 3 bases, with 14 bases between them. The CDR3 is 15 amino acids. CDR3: CASSLELQGHYGYTF. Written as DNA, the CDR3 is TGTGCCAGCAGCTTAGAACTCCAGGGGCACTATGGCTACACCTTC.

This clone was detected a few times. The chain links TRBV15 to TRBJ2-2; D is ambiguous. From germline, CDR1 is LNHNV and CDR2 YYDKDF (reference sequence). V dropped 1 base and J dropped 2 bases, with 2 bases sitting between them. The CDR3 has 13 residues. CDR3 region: CATSRVNTGELFF. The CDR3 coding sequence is TGTGCCACCAGCAGAGTAAACACCGGGGAGCTGTTTTTT.

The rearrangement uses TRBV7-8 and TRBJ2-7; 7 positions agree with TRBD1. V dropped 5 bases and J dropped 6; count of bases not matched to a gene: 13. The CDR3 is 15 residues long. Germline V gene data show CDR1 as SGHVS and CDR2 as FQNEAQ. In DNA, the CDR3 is TGTGCCAGCAGCCTTTTTAGGGGGCTCGAAGGCGAGCAGTACTTC. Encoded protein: CASSLFRGLEGEQYF.

The CDR3 region has the DNA TGCGCCAGCAGCTTGGTATCGGGGGGCTCCTACGAGCAGTACTTC. It specifies CASSLVSGGSYEQYF. The gene calls are TRBV5-1 and TRBJ2-7; 7 bases fit TRBD2. Trimming removed 0 bases from V and 0 bases from J; junction bases left unmatched: 3. The CDR3 runs to 15 residues. Germline-derived CDR1 and CDR2 are SGHRS and YFSETQ.

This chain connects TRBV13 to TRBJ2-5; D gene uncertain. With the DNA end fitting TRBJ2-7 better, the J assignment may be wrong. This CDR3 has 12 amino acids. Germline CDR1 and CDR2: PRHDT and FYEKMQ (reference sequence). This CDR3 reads CASSLGRYEQYF. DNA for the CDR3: TGTGCCAGCAGCTTAGGCCGTTACGAGCAGTACTTC.